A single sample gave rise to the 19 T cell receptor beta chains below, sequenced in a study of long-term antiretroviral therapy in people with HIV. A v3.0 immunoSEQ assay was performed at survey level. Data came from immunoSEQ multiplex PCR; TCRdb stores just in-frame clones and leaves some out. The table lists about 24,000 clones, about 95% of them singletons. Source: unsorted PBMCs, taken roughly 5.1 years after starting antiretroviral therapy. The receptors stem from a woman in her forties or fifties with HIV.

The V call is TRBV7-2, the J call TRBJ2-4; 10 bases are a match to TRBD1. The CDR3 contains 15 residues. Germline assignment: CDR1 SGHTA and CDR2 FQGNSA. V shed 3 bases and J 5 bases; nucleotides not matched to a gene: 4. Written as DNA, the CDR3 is TGTGCCAGCAGCTTCCGACAGGGGGCGCAAAACATTCAGTACTTC. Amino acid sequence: CASSFRQGAQNIQYF.

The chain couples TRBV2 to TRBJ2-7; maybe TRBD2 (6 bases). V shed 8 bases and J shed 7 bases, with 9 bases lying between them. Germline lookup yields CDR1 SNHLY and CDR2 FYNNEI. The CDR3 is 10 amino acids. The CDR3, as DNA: TGTGCCAGCGGGGCGGGGGAGCAGTACTTC. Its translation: CASGAGEQYF.

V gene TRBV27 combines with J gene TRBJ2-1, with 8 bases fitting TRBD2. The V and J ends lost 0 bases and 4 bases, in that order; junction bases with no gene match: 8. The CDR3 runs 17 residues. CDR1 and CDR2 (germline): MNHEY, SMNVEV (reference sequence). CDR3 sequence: CASSLSAAGVSYNEQFF. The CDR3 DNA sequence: TGTGCCAGCAGTTTATCAGCAGCGGGAGTTTCGTACAATGAGCAGTTCTTC.

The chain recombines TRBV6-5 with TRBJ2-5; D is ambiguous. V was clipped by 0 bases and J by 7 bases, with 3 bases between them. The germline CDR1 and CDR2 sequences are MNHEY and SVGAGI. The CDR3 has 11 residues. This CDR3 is CASSYSGTQYF. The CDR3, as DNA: TGTGCCAGCAGTTACTCGGGGACCCAGTACTTC.

The CDR3 sequence: CASSSGLMSSYNEQFF. The CDR3 region has the DNA TGTGCCAGCAGCTCCGGACTAATGAGCTCCTACAATGAGCAGTTCTTC. The rearrangement links TRBV7-6 to TRBJ2-1, with D possibly TRBD2 on 6 matching bases. CDR1 is SGHVS and CDR2 is FNYEAQ in the germline V gene. This CDR3 contains 16 residues. Trimming pared 4 bases from V and 0 bases from J, leaving 13 bases between.

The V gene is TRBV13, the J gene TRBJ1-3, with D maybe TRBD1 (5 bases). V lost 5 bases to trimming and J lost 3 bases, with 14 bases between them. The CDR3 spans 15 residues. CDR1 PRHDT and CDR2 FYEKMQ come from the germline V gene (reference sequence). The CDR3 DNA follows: TGTGCCAGCAGCAACCAGGGTGTTGGTGGAAACACCATATATTTT. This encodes CASSNQGVGGNTIYF. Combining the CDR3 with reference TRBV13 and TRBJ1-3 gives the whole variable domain AAGVIQSPRHLIKEKRETATLKCYPIPRHDTVYWYQQGPGQDPQFLISFYEKMQSDKGSIPDRFSAQQFSDYHSELNMSSLELGDSALYFCASSNQGVGGNTIYFGEGSWLTVV.

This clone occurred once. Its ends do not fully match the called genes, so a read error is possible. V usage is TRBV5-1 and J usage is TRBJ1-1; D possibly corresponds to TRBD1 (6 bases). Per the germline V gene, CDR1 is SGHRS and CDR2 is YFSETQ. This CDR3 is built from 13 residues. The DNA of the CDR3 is TGCGCCAGCAGCTTGCAGGGGAACGCTGAAGCTTTCTTT. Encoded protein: CASSLQGNAEAFF. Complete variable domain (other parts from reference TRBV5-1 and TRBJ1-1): KAGVTQTPRYLIKTRGQQVTLSCSPISGHRSVSWYQQTPGQGLQFLFEYFSETQRNKGNFPGRFSGRQFSNSRSEMNVSTLELGDSALYLCASSLQGNAEAFFGQGTRLTVV.

The CDR3 coding sequence is TGTGCCAGCAGTCCCCCAACAGGGGGCAATCAGCCCCAGCATTTT. This encodes CASSPPTGGNQPQHF. This chain uses TRBV28 with TRBJ1-5; 7 bases fit TRBD1. The CDR3 totals 15 residues. Germline V gives CDR1 MDHEN, CDR2 SYDVKM. V lost 5 bases and J lost 2; bases outside the gene matches: 6. The variable domain in full, completed from reference TRBV28 and TRBJ1-5, reads DVKVTQSSRYLVKRTGEKVFLECVQDMDHENMFWYRQDPGLGLRLIYFSYDVKMKEKGDIPEGYSVSREKKERFSLILESASTNQTSMYLCASSPPTGGNQPQHFGDGTRLSIL.

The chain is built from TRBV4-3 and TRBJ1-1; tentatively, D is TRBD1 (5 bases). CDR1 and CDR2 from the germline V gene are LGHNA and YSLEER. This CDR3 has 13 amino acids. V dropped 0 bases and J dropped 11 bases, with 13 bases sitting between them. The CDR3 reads CASSQDRGLDAFF. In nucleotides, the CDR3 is TGCGCCAGCAGCCAAGATCGGGGCCTTGACGCTTTCTTT.

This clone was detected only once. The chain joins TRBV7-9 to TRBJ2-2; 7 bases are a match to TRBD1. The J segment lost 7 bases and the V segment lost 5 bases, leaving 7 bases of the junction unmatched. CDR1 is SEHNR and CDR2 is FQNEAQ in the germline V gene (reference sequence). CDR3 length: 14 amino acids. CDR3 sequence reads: CASSRQGTSGELFF. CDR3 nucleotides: TGTGCCAGCAGCCGACAGGGTACTAGCGGGGAGCTGTTTTTT.

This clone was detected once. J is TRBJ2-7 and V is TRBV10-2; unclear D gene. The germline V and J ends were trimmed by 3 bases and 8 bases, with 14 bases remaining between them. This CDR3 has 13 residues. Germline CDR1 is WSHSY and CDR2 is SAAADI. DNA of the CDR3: TGCGCCAGCAGTGACCCCCCTCAGTACCAGCAGTACTTC. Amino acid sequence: CASSDPPQYQQYF.

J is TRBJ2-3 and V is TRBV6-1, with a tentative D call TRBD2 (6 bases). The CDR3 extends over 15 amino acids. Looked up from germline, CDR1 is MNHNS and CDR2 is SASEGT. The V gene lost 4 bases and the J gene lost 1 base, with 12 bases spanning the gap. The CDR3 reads CASSGWGERTDTQYF. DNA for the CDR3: TGTGCCAGCAGTGGGTGGGGGGAACGCACAGATACGCAGTATTTT.

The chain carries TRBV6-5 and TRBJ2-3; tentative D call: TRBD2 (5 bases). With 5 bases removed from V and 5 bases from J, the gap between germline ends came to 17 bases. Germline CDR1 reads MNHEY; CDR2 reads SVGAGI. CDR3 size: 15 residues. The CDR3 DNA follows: TGTGCCAGCAGTACGGCGCCGGGGTTTGTAGATACGCAGTATTTT. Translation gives CASSTAPGFVDTQYF.

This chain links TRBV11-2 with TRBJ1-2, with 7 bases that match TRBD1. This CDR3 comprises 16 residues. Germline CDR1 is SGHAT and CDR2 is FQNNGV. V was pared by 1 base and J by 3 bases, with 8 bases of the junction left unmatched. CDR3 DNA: TGTGCCAGCAGCTTAGGGTCACAGGGGAAATACTATGGCTACACCTTC. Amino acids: CASSLGSQGKYYGYTF.

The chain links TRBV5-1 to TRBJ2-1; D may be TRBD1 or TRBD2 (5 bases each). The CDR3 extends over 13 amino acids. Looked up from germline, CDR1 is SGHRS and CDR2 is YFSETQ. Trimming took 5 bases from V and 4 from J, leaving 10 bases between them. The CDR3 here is CASSPEGYNEQFF. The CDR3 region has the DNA TGCGCCAGCAGTCCTGAGGGGTACAATGAGCAGTTCTTC.

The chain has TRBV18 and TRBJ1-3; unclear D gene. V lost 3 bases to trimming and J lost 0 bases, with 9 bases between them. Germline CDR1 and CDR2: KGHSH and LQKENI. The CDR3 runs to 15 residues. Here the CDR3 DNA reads TGTGCCAGCTCACCGGCTGAGGGCTCTGGAAACACCATATATTTT. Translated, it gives CASSPAEGSGNTIYF.

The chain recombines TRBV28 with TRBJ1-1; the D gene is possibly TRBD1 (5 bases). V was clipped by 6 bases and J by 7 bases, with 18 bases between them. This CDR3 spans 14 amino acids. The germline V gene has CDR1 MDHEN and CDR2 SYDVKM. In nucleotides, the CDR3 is TGTGCCAGCAGAACGGACATGGCGGCGAGTGAAGCTTTCTTT. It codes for CASRTDMAASEAFF.

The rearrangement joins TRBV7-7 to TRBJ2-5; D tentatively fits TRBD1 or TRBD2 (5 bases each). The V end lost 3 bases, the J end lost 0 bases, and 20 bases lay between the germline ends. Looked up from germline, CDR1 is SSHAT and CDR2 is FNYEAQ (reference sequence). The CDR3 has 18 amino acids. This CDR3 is CASSFGRGALGYQETQYF. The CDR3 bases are TGTGCCAGCAGCTTCGGAAGAGGGGCCCTCGGGTACCAAGAGACCCAGTACTTC.

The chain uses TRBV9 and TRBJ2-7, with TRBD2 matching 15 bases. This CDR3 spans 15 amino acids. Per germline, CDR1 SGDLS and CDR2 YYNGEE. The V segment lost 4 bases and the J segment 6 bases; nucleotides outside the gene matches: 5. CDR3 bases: TGTGCCAGCAGCCCCGGACTAGCGGGAGGGGGCGAGCAGTACTTC. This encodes CASSPGLAGGGEQYF.